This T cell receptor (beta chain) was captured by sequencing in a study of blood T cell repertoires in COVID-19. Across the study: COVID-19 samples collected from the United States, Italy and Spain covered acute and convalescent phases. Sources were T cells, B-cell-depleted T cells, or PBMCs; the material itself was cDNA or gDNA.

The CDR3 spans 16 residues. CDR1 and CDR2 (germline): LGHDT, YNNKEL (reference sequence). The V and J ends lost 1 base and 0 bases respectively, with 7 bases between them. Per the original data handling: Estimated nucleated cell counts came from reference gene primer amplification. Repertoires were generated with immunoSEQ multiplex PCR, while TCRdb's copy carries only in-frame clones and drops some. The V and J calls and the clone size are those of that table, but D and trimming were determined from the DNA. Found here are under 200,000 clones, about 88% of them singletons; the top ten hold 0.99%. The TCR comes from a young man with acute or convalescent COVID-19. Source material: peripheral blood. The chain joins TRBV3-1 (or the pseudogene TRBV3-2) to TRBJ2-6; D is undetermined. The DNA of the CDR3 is TGTGCCAGCAGCCAAGGAGTATACTCTGGGGCCAACGTCCTGACTTTC. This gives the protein CASSQGVYSGANVLTF.